This T cell receptor beta chain originates from a study of T-cell memory formation after mild COVID-19. Looking at the study overall: There were largely donor-specific TCR clusters.

5'RACE primed from the constant segment yielded TCR alpha and TCR beta cDNA libraries bearing sample barcodes and UMIs. TCRdb re-called the 5' RACE reads through MiXCR, storing one row per CDR3 protein. This sample has just under 150,000 distinct CDR3 sequences, with 6% to 7% found just once. Whole-study findings and limits: For contracting clones, CD4+ ones sat mainly in CM and EM, CD8+ in EMRA.

CDR3 size: 17 residues. From germline, CDR1 is KGHSH and CDR2 LQKENI. V lost 5 bases, J lost 0 bases, and 5 bases stayed unmatched. Only a few counts were recorded for this clonotype. Its antigen remains unknown. J is TRBJ2-4 and V is TRBV18, with 12 bases that match TRBD2. The sequenced sample consisted of PBMCs or a T cell subset sorted from them (not recorded which). The TCR was taken from an adult woman who had mild COVID-19 (a few samples of this study predate the infection). Cell type and time point are not known. The CDR3 bases are TGTGCCAGCTCAAGAAGACTAGCGGGGGTAGCCAAAAACATTCAGTACTTC. Its translation: CASSRRLAGVAKNIQYF.